The 29 T cell receptor beta chains in this list originate from one sample, sequenced in a study of blood T cell repertoires in COVID-19. The assay was immunoSEQ multiplex PCR, and TCRdb's table has in-frame clones only and misses some. The repertoire includes 80,000 to 100,000 clones, under 85% of them detected once, and around a quarter sits in the top ten. Sequenced sample: peripheral blood. The receptors come from an older man with acute or convalescent COVID-19.

The chain couples TRBV28 to TRBJ1-2; D is undetermined. CDR1 is MDHEN and CDR2 is SYDVKM in the germline V gene. With 7 bases removed from V and 5 bases from J, the gap between germline ends came to 11 bases. This CDR3 has 12 residues. CDR3 DNA: TGTGCCAGCACTGGACGGGAATATGGCTACACCTTC. It codes for CASTGREYGYTF.

This chain uses TRBV24-1 with TRBJ2-5; possibly TRBD2 for D (6 bases). The V end lost 4 bases, the J end lost 3 bases, and 11 bases lay between the germline ends. Germline V lookup: CDR1 KGHDR, CDR2 SFDVKD. This CDR3 has 14 amino acids. This CDR3 reads CATSEGGRKETQYF. The CDR3 DNA is TGTGCCACCAGTGAGGGGGGTAGAAAAGAGACCCAGTACTTC.

The V gene is TRBV7-3, the J gene TRBJ2-1; weak D call: TRBD1 (8 bases). The CDR3 sequence is 14 residues long. Trimming left V 5 bases short and J 7 bases short, with 15 bases between. Germline V lookup: CDR1 SGHTA, CDR2 FQGTGA. The CDR3 nucleotides are TGTGCCAGCAGCCAAGACAGGGGAGGGAATGAGCAGTTCTTC. Protein sequence: CASSQDRGGNEQFF.

The V call is TRBV27, the J call TRBJ2-7, with 8 bases identical to TRBD1. CDR3 length equals 14 residues. The V and J ends lost 2 bases and 4 bases, in that order; junction bases with no gene match: 4. In germline, CDR1 is MNHEY, CDR2 SMNVEV (reference sequence). CDR3 nucleotide sequence: TGTGCCAGCAGTTTAAAGAGGACAGGGTACGAGCAGTACTTC. This sequence encodes CASSLKRTGYEQYF.

The chain is built from TRBV3-1 (or the pseudogene TRBV3-2) and TRBJ2-5; D is possibly TRBD2 (7 bases). V was trimmed by 0 bases and J by 5 bases, leaving 19 bases between them. The CDR3 consists of 17 residues. Germline loops: CDR1 LGHDT, CDR2 YNNKEL (reference sequence). The CDR3 nucleotides read TGTGCCAGCAGCCAAGAGAACCCAGCGGGAAGGGGGGAGACCCAGTACTTC. Translating gives CASSQENPAGRGETQYF.

This clone was seen ten or more times. The chain couples TRBV9 to TRBJ2-7, with TRBD2 matching 8 bases. Unmatched junction bases numbered 3, after V lost 1 base and J lost 0 bases. The CDR3 contains 15 residues. CDR1 SGDLS and CDR2 YYNGEE come from the germline V gene. Written as DNA, the CDR3 is TGTGCCAGCAGCGTAATGGGGACTAGCTCCTACGAGCAGTACTTC. Protein: CASSVMGTSSYEQYF.

V and J are TRBV12-3 or TRBV12-4 and TRBJ1-2; D is possibly TRBD1 (5 bases). Trimming left V 1 base short and J 8 bases short, with 8 bases between. The CDR3 totals 12 residues. CDR3 residues: CASSLDRQGYTF. The CDR3 nucleotides read TGTGCCAGCAGTTTAGACAGGCAGGGCTACACCTTC.

The chain has TRBV5-1 and TRBJ1-2; TRBD1 matches at 7 bases. This CDR3 is built from 15 residues. The V gene end was trimmed by 4 bases and the J gene end by 0 bases; junction bases not matched to a gene: 6. CDR1 is SGHRS and CDR2 is YFSETQ in the germline V gene. The CDR3 DNA follows: TGCGCCAGCAGCCACGGGACAGCTTCTAACTATGGCTACACCTTC. Its protein is CASSHGTASNYGYTF. Full variable domain (missing parts from reference TRBV5-1 and TRBJ1-2): KAGVTQTPRYLIKTRGQQVTLSCSPISGHRSVSWYQQTPGQGLQFLFEYFSETQRNKGNFPGRFSGRQFSNSRSEMNVSTLELGDSALYLCASSHGTASNYGYTFGSGTRLTVV.

The chain carries TRBV5-1 and TRBJ1-2; 7 bases agree with TRBD1. The CDR3 has 14 residues. V lost 4 bases to trimming and J lost 5 bases; unmatched junction nucleotides: 8. Germline V CDR1 and CDR2: SGHRS, YFSETQ. Here the CDR3 DNA reads TGCGCCAGCAGCCAGGGACAGCTTGATTATGGCTACACCTTC. Translating gives CASSQGQLDYGYTF.

The chain recombines TRBV5-5 with TRBJ2-7; unclear D gene. The V and J ends lost 0 bases and 3 bases respectively, with 10 bases between them. There are 14 residues in the CDR3. CDR1 SGHKS and CDR2 YYEKEE come from the germline V gene (reference sequence). CDR3: CASSLGGRDYEQYF. For the CDR3, the DNA is TGTGCCAGCAGCTTGGGAGGTAGAGACTACGAGCAGTACTTC.

The chain carries TRBV6-5 and TRBJ2-2; the D is unclear. Trimming took 2 bases from V and 2 from J, leaving 9 bases between them. CDR3 length: 15 residues. Germline V CDR1 and CDR2: MNHEY, SVGAGI. CDR3 loop: CASSYVGSNTGELFF. CDR3 coding DNA: TGTGCCAGCAGTTACGTGGGCAGCAACACCGGGGAGCTGTTTTTT.

This chain uses TRBV5-3 with TRBJ2-7; D possibly corresponds to TRBD2 (6 bases). TRBV5-3 is classed as an ORF, of uncertain function. The germline V and J ends were trimmed by 5 bases and 6 bases, with 27 bases remaining between them. The CDR3 length is 17 residues. The CDR3 DNA reads as TGTGCCAGAAGAAACCAATCTCCGGGACTCCTCCCGGGCGAGCAGTACTTC. This translates into CARRNQSPGLLPGEQYF.

The CDR3 here is CASRFQITGELFF. CDR3 coding DNA: TGCGCCAGCAGGTTCCAAATCACCGGGGAGCTGTTTTTT. This chain links TRBV5-1 with TRBJ2-2; D not resolved. The germline CDR1 and CDR2 sequences are SGHRS and YFSETQ. Trimming took off 5 bases at V and 4 bases at J, with 9 bases between the two ends. The CDR3 sequence is 13 residues long.

This rearrangement joins TRBV30 to TRBJ1-5; D is possibly TRBD1 (5 bases). V gave up 0 bases and J gave up 10 bases, with 10 bases separating them. CDR1 is GTSNPN and CDR2 is SVGIG in the germline V gene (reference sequence). The CDR3 length is 12 residues. Written as DNA, the CDR3 is TGTGCCTGGAGTGTAACGCAGGGCCCCCAGCATTTT. This encodes CAWSVTQGPQHF. Supplemented by reference TRBV30 and TRBJ1-5, the full variable domain reads SQTIHQWPATLVQPVGSPLSLECTVEGTSNPNLYWYRQAAGRGLQLLFYSVGIGQISSEVPQNLSASRPQDRQFILSSKKLLLSDSGFYLCAWSVTQGPQHFGDGTRLSIL.

This chain connects TRBV5-4 to TRBJ1-2, with 10 bases fitting TRBD1. The CDR3 totals 15 residues. Unmatched junction bases numbered 3, after V lost 0 bases and J lost 4 bases. Germline V lookup: CDR1 SGHNT, CDR2 YYREEE (reference sequence). In DNA form, the CDR3 reads TGTGCCAGCAGCTTGGCGACAGGGGGCGGCTATGGCTACACCTTC. This translates into CASSLATGGGYGYTF.

V and J are TRBV6-5 and TRBJ2-7, with 7 bases aligning to TRBD1. The junction had 3 bases not matched to a gene; V was cut back by 4 bases and J by 3 bases. The CDR3 totals 13 residues. Per germline, CDR1 MNHEY and CDR2 SVGAGI. CDR3 residues: CASSSTGNYEQYF. In DNA form, the CDR3 reads TGTGCCAGCAGTTCGACAGGGAACTACGAGCAGTACTTC.

The V and J genes are TRBV27 and TRBJ2-5; 7 bases fit TRBD1. In germline, CDR1 is MNHEY, CDR2 SMNVEV (reference sequence). The trim removed 7 bases at V and 4 bases at J, leaving 12 bases unmatched. CDR3 size: 15 residues. DNA for the CDR3: TGTGCCAGCACCCCCCGACAGGGACGGAGAGAGACCCAGTACTTC. Translating gives CASTPRQGRRETQYF.

The chain is built from TRBV29-1 and TRBJ2-3; D is possibly TRBD2 (6 bases). CDR1 SQVTM and CDR2 ANQGSEA come from the germline V gene. CDR3 length: 14 residues. Between the trimmed V and J ends, which lost 4 bases and 0 bases, there was a span of 11 bases. CDR3: CSVGDWTSTDTQYF. The CDR3 DNA reads TGCAGCGTTGGGGACTGGACCAGCACAGATACGCAGTATTTT.

This chain links TRBV15 with TRBJ1-1, with no clear D. Germline CDR1 reads LNHNV; CDR2 reads YYDKDF (reference sequence). CDR3 length: 15 residues. The germline V and J ends were trimmed by 0 bases and 2 bases, with 10 bases remaining between them. The CDR3 spells CATSREYEENTEAFF. The CDR3 DNA is TGTGCCACCAGCAGAGAATACGAGGAAAACACTGAAGCTTTCTTT.

In regard to this clone: It may be a read error: a sequence one base away is much more abundant. This chain uses TRBV11-3 with TRBJ2-6, with D possibly matching TRBD1 (5 bases). The germline gives CDR1 SGHNT, CDR2 YENEEA. The germline V and J ends were trimmed by 2 bases and 2 bases, with 7 bases remaining between them. The CDR3 is made up of 15 amino acids. The CDR3 reads CASSLQGAGANVLTF. The CDR3 DNA follows: TGTGCCAGCAGCTTACAAGGGGCTGGGGCCAACGTCCTGACTTTC. Using reference TRBV11-3 and TRBJ2-6 for the parts outside the CDR3, the full variable domain is EAGVVQSPRYKIIEKKQPVAFWCNPISGHNTLYWYLQNLGQGPELLIRYENEEAVDDSQLPKDRFSAERLKGVDSTLKIQPAELGDSAVYLCASSLQGAGANVLTFGAGSRLTVL.

The chain carries TRBV19 and TRBJ2-3; D possibly corresponds to TRBD2 (6 bases). CDR3 length equals 13 residues. Germline lookup yields CDR1 LNHDA and CDR2 SQIVND (reference sequence). Trimming cost V 1 base and J 7 bases, with 9 bases left between them. Here the CDR3 reads CASSIAGANTQYF. CDR3 coding DNA: TGTGCCAGTAGTATAGCGGGAGCAAATACGCAGTATTTT.

The chain carries TRBV20-1 and TRBJ2-2; tentative D call: TRBD2 (5 bases). Trimming took 3 bases from V and 7 from J, leaving 6 bases between them. The length of the CDR3 is 11 residues. Germline assignment: CDR1 DFQATT and CDR2 SNEGSKA (reference sequence). The CDR3 DNA sequence: TGCAGTGCTAGCCGGGGCGGGGAGCTGTTTTTT. Amino acids: CSASRGGELFF.

The rearrangement joins TRBV1 to TRBJ2-3; the table names TRBD2, a call not compared with the DNA. TRBV1 is a known pseudogene. The CDR3 consists of 17 residues. CDR3 coding DNA: TGCACCAGCAGCCAAGAGGGGACTAGCGGGGGCACAGATACGCAGTATTTT. This gives the protein CTSSQEGTSGGTDTQYF.

The chain carries TRBV6-5 and TRBJ1-2; 12 bases map to TRBD1. Germline CDR1 reads MNHEY; CDR2 reads SVGAGI. The CDR3 has 16 amino acids. Germline trimming cut 3 bases from V and 6 bases from J; bases unmatched to any gene: 8. CDR3 DNA: TGTGCCAGCAGTTATTCCGGGACAGGGGGCGCAGATGGCTACACCTTC. Translated, it gives CASSYSGTGGADGYTF.

V and J are TRBV18 and TRBJ2-7; D may be TRBD1 (5 bases). The germline V gene has CDR1 KGHSH and CDR2 LQKENI. This CDR3 is 15 amino acids long. Trimming removed 0 bases at V and 5 bases at J, with 14 bases between. CDR3 loop: CASSPPQGEGNEQYF. CDR3 nucleotide sequence: TGTGCCAGCTCACCACCTCAAGGGGAAGGCAACGAGCAGTACTTC.

The V gene is TRBV7-2, the J gene TRBJ2-5; tentatively, D is TRBD2 (5 bases). CDR1 SGHTA and CDR2 FQGNSA come from the germline V gene. Trimming took off 3 bases at V and 4 bases at J, with 9 bases between the two ends. The length of the CDR3 is 13 residues. The CDR3: CASSFNGGETQYF. CDR3 nucleotide sequence: TGTGCCAGCAGCTTCAACGGAGGAGAGACCCAGTACTTC.

The chain uses TRBV7-3 and TRBJ2-1; 11 positions agree with TRBD2. The CDR3 consists of 17 residues. V was pared by 1 base and J by 10 bases, with 12 bases of the junction left unmatched. Looked up from germline, CDR1 is SGHTA and CDR2 is FQGTGA. The CDR3 is CASSLKRSSGRDNEQFF. In DNA form, the CDR3 reads TGTGCCAGCAGCTTAAAAAGGAGTAGCGGGAGGGATAACGAGCAGTTCTTC.

The genes are TRBV27 and TRBJ2-7; TRBD2 agrees at 11 bases. This CDR3 contains 18 residues. Germline lookup yields CDR1 MNHEY and CDR2 SMNVEV (reference sequence). With V trimmed by 1 base and J by 0 bases, 8 bases remained unmatched. CDR3 bases: TGTGCCAGCAGTTTATTCGCTAGCGGGAGGACCCCCTCCTACGAGCAGTACTTC. Translating gives CASSLFASGRTPSYEQYF.

This chain links TRBV3-1 (or the pseudogene TRBV3-2) with TRBJ1-1; D is uncertain. Germline V gives CDR1 LGHDT, CDR2 YNNKEL (reference sequence). Trimming pared 1 base from V and 7 bases from J, leaving 7 bases between. The CDR3 has 12 amino acids. CDR3 bases: TGTGCCAGCAGCCAAGCGGGGATTGAAGCTTTCTTT. This gives the protein CASSQAGIEAFF.